Sequencing of this T cell receptor (beta chain) was carried out in a study of identifying expanded T cells in peripheral blood. As concerns this clone: The target antigen is unknown.

Collection occurred without any documented infections or immune events in donors. Profiling relied on immunoSEQ multiplex PCR, and the TCRdb table lists in-frame clones only, not all of them. The repertoire holds about 86,000 clones, with about 85% as singletons. Germline V gene lookup returns CDR1 SGHNT and CDR2 YENEEA. V was trimmed by 0 bases and J by 4 bases, leaving 12 bases between them. This CDR3 region has 15 residues. Study results and limitations: Over approximately two and four weeks, about 15 and 19 clones changed, versus around 1.2 between replicates.

This TCR came from a person between 18 and 70 years old in good health. The sample consisted of blood. J is TRBJ1-2 and V is TRBV11-3; no clear D gene. CDR3 amino acids: CASSLEGSGSYGYTF. CDR3 bases: TGTGCCAGCAGCTTAGAGGGATCGGGTAGCTATGGCTACACCTTC.